This is a list of T cell receptor beta chains from one sample in a study of blood T cell repertoires in COVID-19. Profiling relied on immunoSEQ multiplex PCR, and the TCRdb table lists in-frame clones only, not all of them. The table has about 39,000 clones, approximately 78% seen once. Sequenced: peripheral blood. The receptors were sampled from a man aged 55 to 70 in a cohort sampled during active COVID-19. Both conserved end residues are part of each CDR3. The D gene is left open where the match is weak. A row's size may be missing; if present it is once, few, many or a size class.

v_gene	j_gene	abundance	d_gene	CDR3nt	CDR3aa
TRBV5-6	TRBJ2-7	NA	NA	TGTGCCAGCAGTCCCTCGGGGTCCGAGCAGTACTTC	CASSPSGSEQYF
TRBV5-6	TRBJ2-3	few	NA	TGTGCCAGCAGCTTAAAGCGGTTCACAGATACGCAGTATTTT	CASSLKRFTDTQYF
TRBV24-1	TRBJ2-3	NA	TRBD1	TGTGCCACCAGTGGCAACAGGGGCAGGGGAGATACGCAGTATTTT	CATSGNRGRGDTQYF
TRBV7-2	TRBJ2-3	once	TRBD1	TGTGCCAGCAGCTTTCTCACAGGGGGACGAGATACGCAGTATTTT	CASSFLTGGRDTQYF
TRBV28	TRBJ2-3	NA	NA	TGTGCCAGCAGACCTTGGCAGGGGAACACAGATACGCAGTATTTT	CASRPWQGNTDTQYF
TRBV7-2	TRBJ2-1	NA	TRBD2	TGTGCCAGCAGCCCGACTAGCGGGAGCTTCAATGAGCAGTTCTTC	CASSPTSGSFNEQFF
TRBV7-7	TRBJ2-1	NA	NA	TGTGCCAGCAGCTTAGTGGGGACTCGGGGCGATGAGCAGTTCTTC	CASSLVGTRGDEQFF
TRBV5-1	TRBJ2-7	few	TRBD1	TGCGCCAGCAGCTCGGGGGCGCGGGACAGGGTCTACGAGCAGTACTTC	CASSSGARDRVYEQYF
TRBV6-6	TRBJ1-5	NA	NA	TGTGCCAGCGTGACAGTACCTAAACAGCCCCAGCATTTT	CASVTVPKQPQHF
TRBV24-1	TRBJ2-3	NA	NA	TGTGCCACCAGTGGACTCCTTGATGGTACGCAGTATTTT	CATSGLLDGTQYF
TRBV5-4	TRBJ2-3	NA	TRBD2	TGTGCCAGCAGCTTGGCGGGACTAGCGGGCCAAAGCACAGATACGCAGTATTTT	CASSLAGLAGQSTDTQYF
TRBV5-6	TRBJ2-3	NA	NA	TGTGCCAGCAGCTTGGGTGGCGCTAGAAGGTCCGCAGATACGCAGTATTTT	CASSLGGARRSADTQYF
TRBV12-5	TRBJ2-1	NA	TRBD1	TGTGCTAGTGGTTTGATAACAGGGGCCTACAATGAGCAGTTCTTC	CASGLITGAYNEQFF
TRBV7-8	TRBJ1-6	NA	NA	TGTGCCAGCACCCCCTCCGGGGTTCCTAATTCACCCCTCCACTTT	CASTPSGVPNSPLHF
TRBV27	TRBJ2-2	NA	NA	TGTGCCAGCAGTTACTATGGCGGGGAGCTGTTTTTT	CASSYYGGELFF
TRBV18	TRBJ2-6	NA	NA	TGTGCCAGCTCACCATTGAGGGGGGGCACTGGGGCCAACGTCCTGACTTTC	CASSPLRGGTGANVLTF
TRBV5-5	TRBJ2-1	once	TRBD1	TGTGCCAGCAGCACCCGGGACAGGGCCTACAATGAGCAGTTCTTC	CASSTRDRAYNEQFF
TRBV19	TRBJ1-5	NA	TRBD1	TGTGCCAGTAGTAGGGGACAGGGGGAACAGCCCCAGCATTTT	CASSRGQGEQPQHF
TRBV2	TRBJ1-2	NA	TRBD1	TGTGCCAGCAGTGAAGGGACAGGGAGTTTTGACTATGGCTACACCTTC	CASSEGTGSFDYGYTF
TRBV29-1	TRBJ2-7	NA	TRBD1	TGCAGCGTTGGGTGGACAGGGCAGGGCGAGCAGTACTTC	CSVGWTGQGEQYF
TRBV5-4	TRBJ1-2	NA	NA	TGTGCCAGCAGCTTGGGTAGAGGGGAGGATGGCTACACCTTC	CASSLGRGEDGYTF
TRBV5-1	TRBJ1-4	few	TRBD1	TGCGCCAGCAGCCAGGGACAGGGTAATGAAAAACTGTTTTTT	CASSQGQGNEKLFF
TRBV9	TRBJ2-5	few	NA	TGTGCCAGCAGCCCCCGTCGTCGGGAGACCCAGTACTTC	CASSPRRRETQYF
TRBV6-2/TRBV6-3	TRBJ2-7	NA	TRBD2	TGTGCCAGCAGTACGACTAGCGGACTCAACTACGAGCAGTACTTC	CASSTTSGLNYEQYF
TRBV11-3	TRBJ1-3	NA	NA	TGTGCCAGCAGCGGAACAACTACCTCTGGAAACACCATATATTTT	CASSGTTTSGNTIYF
TRBV5-6	TRBJ1-6	once	TRBD1	TGTGCCAGCAGCGTCTGGACAGGGTATAATTCACCCCTCCACTTT	CASSVWTGYNSPLHF
TRBV5-1	TRBJ2-7	NA	TRBD2	TGCGCCAGCAGCGCGGGACTAGCTAGTGAGCAGTACTTC	CASSAGLASEQYF